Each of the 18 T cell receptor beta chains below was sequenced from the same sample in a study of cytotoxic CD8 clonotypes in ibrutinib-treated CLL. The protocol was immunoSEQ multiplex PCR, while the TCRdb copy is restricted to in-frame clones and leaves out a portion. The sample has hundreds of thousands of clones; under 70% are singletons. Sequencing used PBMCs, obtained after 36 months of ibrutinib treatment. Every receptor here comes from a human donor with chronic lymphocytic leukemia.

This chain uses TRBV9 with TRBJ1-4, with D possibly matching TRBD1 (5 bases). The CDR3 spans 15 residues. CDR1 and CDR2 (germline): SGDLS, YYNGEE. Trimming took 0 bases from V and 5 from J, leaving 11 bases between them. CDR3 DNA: TGTGCCAGCAGCGTAGGTCCAAAGGGGAATGAAAAACTGTTTTTT. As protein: CASSVGPKGNEKLFF. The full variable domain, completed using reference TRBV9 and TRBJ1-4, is DSGVTQTPKHLITATGQRVTLRCSPRSGDLSVYWYQQSLDQGLQFLIQYYNGEERAKGNILERFSAQQFPDLHSELNLSSLELGDSALYFCASSVGPKGNEKLFFGSGTQLSVL.

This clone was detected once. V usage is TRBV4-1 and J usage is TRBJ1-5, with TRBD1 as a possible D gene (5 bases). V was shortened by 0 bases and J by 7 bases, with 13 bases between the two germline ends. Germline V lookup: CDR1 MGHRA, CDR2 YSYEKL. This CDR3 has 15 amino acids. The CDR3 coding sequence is TGCGCCAGCAGCCAAGAATTAAGACAGTCCCAGCCCCAGCATTTT. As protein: CASSQELRQSQPQHF.

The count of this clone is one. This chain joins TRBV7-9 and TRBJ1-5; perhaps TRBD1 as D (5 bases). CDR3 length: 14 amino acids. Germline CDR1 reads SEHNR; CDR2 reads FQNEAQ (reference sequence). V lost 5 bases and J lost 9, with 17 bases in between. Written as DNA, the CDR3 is TGTGCCAGCAGCAACGAGGGGCTAGGGTGGCCCCAGCATTTT. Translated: CASSNEGLGWPQHF.

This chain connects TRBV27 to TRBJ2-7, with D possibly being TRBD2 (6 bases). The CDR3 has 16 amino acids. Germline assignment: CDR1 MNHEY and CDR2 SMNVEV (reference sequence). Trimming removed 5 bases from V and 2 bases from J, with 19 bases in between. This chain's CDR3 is CASSPRSGTVTYEQYF. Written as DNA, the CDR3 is TGTGCCAGCAGTCCCCGTTCCGGGACTGTTACCTACGAGCAGTACTTC.

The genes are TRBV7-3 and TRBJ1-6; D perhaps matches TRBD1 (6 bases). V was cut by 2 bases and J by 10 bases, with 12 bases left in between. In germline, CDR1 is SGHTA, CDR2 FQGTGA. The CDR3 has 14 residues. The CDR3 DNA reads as TGTGCCAGCAGCTTAGATACGGGGGGCTCACCCCTCCACTTT. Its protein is CASSLDTGGSPLHF. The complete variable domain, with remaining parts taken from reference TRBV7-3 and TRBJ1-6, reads GAGVSQTPSNKVTEKGKYVELRCDPISGHTALYWYRQSLGQGPEFLIYFQGTGAADDSGLPNDRFFAVRPEGSVSTLKIQRTERGDSAVYLCASSLDTGGSPLHFGNGTRLTVT.

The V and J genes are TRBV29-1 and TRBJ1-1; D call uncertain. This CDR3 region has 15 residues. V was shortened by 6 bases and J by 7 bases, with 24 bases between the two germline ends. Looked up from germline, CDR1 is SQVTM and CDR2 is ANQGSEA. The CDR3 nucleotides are TGCAGCGTGAAGAAGGTCGCGGGCCCAGAGGGTGAAGCTTTCTTT. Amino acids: CSVKKVAGPEGEAFF.

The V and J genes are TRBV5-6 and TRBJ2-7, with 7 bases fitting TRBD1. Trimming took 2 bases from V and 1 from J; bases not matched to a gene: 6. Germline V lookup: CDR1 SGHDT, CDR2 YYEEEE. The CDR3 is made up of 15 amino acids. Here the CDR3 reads CASSFWWDSSYEQYF. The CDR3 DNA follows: TGTGCCAGCAGCTTTTGGTGGGACAGTTCCTACGAGCAGTACTTC.

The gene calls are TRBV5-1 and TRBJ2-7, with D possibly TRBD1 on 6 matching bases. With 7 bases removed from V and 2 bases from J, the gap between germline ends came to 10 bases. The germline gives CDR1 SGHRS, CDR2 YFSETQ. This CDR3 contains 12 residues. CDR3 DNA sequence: TGCGCCAGCCGAGGACAGACCTACGAGCAGTACTTC. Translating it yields CASRGQTYEQYF. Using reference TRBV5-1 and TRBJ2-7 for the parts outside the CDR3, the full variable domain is KAGVTQTPRYLIKTRGQQVTLSCSPISGHRSVSWYQQTPGQGLQFLFEYFSETQRNKGNFPGRFSGRQFSNSRSEMNVSTLELGDSALYLCASRGQTYEQYFGPGTRLTVT.

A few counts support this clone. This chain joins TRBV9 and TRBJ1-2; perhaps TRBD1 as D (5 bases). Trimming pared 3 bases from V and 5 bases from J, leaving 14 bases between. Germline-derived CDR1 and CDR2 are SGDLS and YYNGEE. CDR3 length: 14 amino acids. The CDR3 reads CASSAPPSGYGYTF. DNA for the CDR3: TGTGCCAGCAGCGCCCCGCCATCAGGGTATGGCTACACCTTC.

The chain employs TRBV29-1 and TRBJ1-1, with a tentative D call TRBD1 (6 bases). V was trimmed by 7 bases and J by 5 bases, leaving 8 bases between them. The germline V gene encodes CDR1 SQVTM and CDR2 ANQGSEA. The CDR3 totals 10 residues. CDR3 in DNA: TGCAGCGGAGGGGGGACTGAAGCTTTCTTT. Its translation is CSGGGTEAFF.

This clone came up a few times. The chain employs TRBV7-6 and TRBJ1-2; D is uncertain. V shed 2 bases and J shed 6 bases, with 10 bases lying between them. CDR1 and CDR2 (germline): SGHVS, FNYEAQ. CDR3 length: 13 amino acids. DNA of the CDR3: TGTGCCAGCAGCTTACGGCCGCCCCATGGCTACACCTTC. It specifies CASSLRPPHGYTF.

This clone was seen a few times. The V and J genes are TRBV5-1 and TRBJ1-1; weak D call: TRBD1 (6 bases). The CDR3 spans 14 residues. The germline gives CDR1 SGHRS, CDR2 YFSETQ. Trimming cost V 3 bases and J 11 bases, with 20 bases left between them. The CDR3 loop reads CASSSYTGSPDAFF. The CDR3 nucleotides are TGCGCCAGCAGCTCTTACACAGGGTCCCCGGACGCTTTCTTT.

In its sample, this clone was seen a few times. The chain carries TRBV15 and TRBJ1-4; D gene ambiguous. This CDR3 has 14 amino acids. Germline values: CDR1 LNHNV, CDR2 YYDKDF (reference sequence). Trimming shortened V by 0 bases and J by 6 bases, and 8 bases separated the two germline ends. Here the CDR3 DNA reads TGTGCCACCAGCAGAGAAGGGATTGATGAAAAACTGTTTTTT. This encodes CATSREGIDEKLFF.

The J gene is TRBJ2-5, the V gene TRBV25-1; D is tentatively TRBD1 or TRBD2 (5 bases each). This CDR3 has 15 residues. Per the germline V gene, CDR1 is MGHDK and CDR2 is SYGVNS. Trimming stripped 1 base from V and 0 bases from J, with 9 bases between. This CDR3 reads CASSELGDYQETQYF. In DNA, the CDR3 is TGTGCCAGCAGTGAATTGGGGGATTACCAAGAGACCCAGTACTTC.

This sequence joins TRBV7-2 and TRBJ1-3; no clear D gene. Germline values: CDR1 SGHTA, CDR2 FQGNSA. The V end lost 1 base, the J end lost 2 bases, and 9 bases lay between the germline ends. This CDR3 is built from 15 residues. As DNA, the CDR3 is TGTGCCAGCAGCTTAGTTCAGAATCCTGGAAACACCATATATTTT. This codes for CASSLVQNPGNTIYF.

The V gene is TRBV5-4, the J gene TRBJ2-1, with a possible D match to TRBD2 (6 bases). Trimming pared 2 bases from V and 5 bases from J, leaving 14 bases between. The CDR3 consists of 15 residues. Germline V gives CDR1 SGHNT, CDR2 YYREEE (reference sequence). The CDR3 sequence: CASSFSGTWHNEQFF. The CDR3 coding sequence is TGTGCCAGCAGCTTCTCCGGGACTTGGCACAATGAGCAGTTCTTC. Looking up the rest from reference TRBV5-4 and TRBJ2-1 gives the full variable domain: ETGVTQSPTHLIKTRGQQVTLRCSSQSGHNTVSWYQQALGQGPQFIFQYYREEENGRGNFPPRFSGLQFPNYSSELNVNALELDDSALYLCASSFSGTWHNEQFFGPGTRLTVL.

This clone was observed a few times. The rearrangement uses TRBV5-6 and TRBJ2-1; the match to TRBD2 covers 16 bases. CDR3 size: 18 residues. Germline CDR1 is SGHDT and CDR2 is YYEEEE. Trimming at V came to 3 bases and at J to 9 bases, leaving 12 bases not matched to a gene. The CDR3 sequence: CASSSLGLAGGPSPEQFF. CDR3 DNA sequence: TGTGCCAGCAGCTCGCTGGGACTAGCGGGAGGGCCATCCCCTGAGCAGTTCTTC.

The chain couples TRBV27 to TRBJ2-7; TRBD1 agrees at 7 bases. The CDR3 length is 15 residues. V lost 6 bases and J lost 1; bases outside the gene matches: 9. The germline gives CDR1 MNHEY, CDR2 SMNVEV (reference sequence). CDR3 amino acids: CASRSGTVTSYEQYF. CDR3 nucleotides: TGTGCCAGCAGATCAGGGACAGTAACTTCCTACGAGCAGTACTTC.